This T cell receptor beta chain was observed in a study of Graves' ophthalmopathy and Graves' hyperthyroidism. Other autoimmune diseases, uncontrolled infections, pregnancy or lactation led to the exclusion of patients. The CDR3 length is 15 residues. Germline assignment: CDR1 SGHTA and CDR2 FQGNSA. V shed 4 bases and J shed 0 bases, with 10 bases lying between them. RNA transcripts were the source from which TCR beta CDR3 regions were amplified. Scientists carried out first-round RT-PCR using HTBI primers and then a second-round multiplex PCR. TCRdb re-called the multiplex PCR reads with MiXCR, one entry per CDR3 protein. The sample consists of 200,000 to 250,000 distinct CDR3 sequences, around 42% of them appearing once. Notes on the study in general: In blood, most expanded thyroid clonotypes above 0.001 frequency were also detected.

In regard to this clonotype: What it binds is unknown.

The source material was peripheral blood. The source of this sequence is an adult man with Graves' ophthalmopathy. V is TRBV7-2 and J is TRBJ1-5; D remains ambiguous. The CDR3 reads CASSSDGYSNQPQHF. CDR3 coding DNA: TGTGCCAGCAGCTCGGACGGTTATAGCAATCAGCCCCAGCATTTT.